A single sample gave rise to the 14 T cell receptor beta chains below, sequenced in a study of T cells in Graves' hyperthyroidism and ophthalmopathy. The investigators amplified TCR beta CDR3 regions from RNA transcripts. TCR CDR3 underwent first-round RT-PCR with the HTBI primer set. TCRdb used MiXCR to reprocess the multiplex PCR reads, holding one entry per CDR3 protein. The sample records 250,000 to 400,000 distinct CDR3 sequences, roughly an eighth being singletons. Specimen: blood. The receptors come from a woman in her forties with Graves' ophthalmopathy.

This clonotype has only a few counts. CDR3 region: CSVRETNSPLHF. In nucleotides, the CDR3 is TGCAGTGTGCGGGAGACCAATTCACCCCTCCACTTT. The chain couples TRBV20-1 to TRBJ1-6; unclear D gene. V was shortened by 7 bases and J by 7 bases, with 11 bases between the two germline ends. The V gene's germline CDR1 is DFQATT and CDR2 SNEGSKA (reference sequence). This CDR3 is 12 amino acids long.

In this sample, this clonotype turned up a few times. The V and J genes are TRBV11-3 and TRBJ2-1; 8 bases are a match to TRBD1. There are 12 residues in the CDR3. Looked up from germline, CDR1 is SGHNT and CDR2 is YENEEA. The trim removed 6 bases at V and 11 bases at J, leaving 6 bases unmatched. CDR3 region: CASSSGGSKQFF. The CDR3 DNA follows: TGTGCCAGCAGTTCAGGGGGCTCGAAGCAGTTCTTC. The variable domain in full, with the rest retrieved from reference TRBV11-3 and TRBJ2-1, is EAGVVQSPRYKIIEKKQPVAFWCNPISGHNTLYWYLQNLGQGPELLIRYENEEAVDDSQLPKDRFSAERLKGVDSTLKIQPAELGDSAVYLCASSSGGSKQFFGPGTRLTVL.

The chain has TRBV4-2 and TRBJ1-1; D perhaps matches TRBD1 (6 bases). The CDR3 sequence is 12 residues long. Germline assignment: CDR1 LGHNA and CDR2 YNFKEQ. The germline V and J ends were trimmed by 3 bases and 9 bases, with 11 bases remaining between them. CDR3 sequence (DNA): TGTGCCAGCAGCCACGGCGGGGGGCAAGCTTTCTTT. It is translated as CASSHGGGQAFF.

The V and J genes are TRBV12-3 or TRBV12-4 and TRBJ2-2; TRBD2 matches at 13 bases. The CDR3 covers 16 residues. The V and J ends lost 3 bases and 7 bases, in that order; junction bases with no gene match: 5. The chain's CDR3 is CASSFGLAGAYGELFF. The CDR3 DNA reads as TGTGCCAGCAGTTTCGGACTAGCGGGGGCGTACGGGGAGCTGTTTTTT.

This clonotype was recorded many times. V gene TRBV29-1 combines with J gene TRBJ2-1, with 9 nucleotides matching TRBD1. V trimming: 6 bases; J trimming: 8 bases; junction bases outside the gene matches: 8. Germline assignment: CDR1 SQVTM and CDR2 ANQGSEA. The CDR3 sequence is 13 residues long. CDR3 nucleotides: TGCAGCGTGGGGGACAGGGTGAGCGATGAGCAGTTCTTC. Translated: CSVGDRVSDEQFF.

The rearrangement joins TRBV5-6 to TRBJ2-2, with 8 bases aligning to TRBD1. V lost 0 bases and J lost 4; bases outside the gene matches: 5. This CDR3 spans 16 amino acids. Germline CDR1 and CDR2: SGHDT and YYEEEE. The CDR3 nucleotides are TGTGCCAGCAGCTTGGCGAGACAGGGGCGCACCGGGGAGCTGTTTTTT. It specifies CASSLARQGRTGELFF.

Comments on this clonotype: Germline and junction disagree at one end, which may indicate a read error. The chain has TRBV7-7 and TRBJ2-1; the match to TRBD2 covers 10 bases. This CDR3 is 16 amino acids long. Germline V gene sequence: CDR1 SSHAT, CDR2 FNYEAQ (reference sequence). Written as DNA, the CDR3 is TGTGCTAGCAGCTTGGGGCTAGCGGGGGCAAGAGATGAGCAGTTCTTC. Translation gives CASSLGLAGARDEQFF.

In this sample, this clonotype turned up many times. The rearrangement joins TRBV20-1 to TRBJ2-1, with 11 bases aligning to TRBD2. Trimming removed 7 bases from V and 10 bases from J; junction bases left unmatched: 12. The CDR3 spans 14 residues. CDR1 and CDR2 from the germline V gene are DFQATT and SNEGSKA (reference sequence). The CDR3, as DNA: TGCAGTGTCCTGACCCCGGGACTAGCGGCGGAGCAGTTCTTC. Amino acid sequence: CSVLTPGLAAEQFF.

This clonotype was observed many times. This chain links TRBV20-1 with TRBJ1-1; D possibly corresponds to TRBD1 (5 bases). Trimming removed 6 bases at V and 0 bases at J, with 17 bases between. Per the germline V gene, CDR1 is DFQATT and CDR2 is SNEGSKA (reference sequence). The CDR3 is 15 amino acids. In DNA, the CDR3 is TGCAGTGCCGACGGGACCGGCGGTGTGAACACTGAAGCTTTCTTT. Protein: CSADGTGGVNTEAFF.

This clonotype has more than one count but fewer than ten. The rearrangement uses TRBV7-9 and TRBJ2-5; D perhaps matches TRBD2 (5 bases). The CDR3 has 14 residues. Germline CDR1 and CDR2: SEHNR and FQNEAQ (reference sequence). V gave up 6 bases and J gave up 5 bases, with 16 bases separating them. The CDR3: CASSFLGLSETQYF. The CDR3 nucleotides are TGTGCCAGCAGTTTCCTTGGACTGTCCGAGACCCAGTACTTC.

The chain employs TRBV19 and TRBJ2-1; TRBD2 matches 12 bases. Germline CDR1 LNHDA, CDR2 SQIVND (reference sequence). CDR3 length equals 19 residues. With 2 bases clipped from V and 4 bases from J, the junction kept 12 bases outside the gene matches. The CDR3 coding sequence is TGTGCCAGTAGTATAATAAGGCTAGCGGGAGGGCCGATGTACAATGAGCAGTTCTTC. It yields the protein CASSIIRLAGGPMYNEQFF. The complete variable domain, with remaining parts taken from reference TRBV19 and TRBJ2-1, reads DGGITQSPKYLFRKEGQNVTLSCEQNLNHDAMYWYRQDPGQGLRLIYYSQIVNDFQKGDIAEGYSVSREKKESFPLTVTSAQKNPTAFYLCASSIIRLAGGPMYNEQFFGPGTRLTVL.

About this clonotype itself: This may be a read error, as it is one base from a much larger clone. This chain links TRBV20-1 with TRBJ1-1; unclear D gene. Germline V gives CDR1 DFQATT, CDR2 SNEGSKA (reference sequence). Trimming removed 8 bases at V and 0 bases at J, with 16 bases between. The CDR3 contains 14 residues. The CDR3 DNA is TGCAGTCCCGGGAAGCCCGGGTTGAACACTGAAGCTTTCTTT. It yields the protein CSPGKPGLNTEAFF.

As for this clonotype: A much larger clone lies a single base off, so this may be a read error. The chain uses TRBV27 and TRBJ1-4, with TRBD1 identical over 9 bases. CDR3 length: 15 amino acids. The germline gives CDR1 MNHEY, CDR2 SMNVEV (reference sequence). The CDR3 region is CASRPSGTGNEKLLF. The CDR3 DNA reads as TGTGCCAGCAGACCTTCCGGGACAGGGAATGAAAAACTGCTTTTT.

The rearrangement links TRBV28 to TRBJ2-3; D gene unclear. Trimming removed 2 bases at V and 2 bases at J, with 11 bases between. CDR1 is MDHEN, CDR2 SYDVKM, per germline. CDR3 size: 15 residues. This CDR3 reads CASSLVVQNTDTQYF. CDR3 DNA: TGTGCCAGCAGTTTAGTAGTACAAAACACAGATACGCAGTATTTT.